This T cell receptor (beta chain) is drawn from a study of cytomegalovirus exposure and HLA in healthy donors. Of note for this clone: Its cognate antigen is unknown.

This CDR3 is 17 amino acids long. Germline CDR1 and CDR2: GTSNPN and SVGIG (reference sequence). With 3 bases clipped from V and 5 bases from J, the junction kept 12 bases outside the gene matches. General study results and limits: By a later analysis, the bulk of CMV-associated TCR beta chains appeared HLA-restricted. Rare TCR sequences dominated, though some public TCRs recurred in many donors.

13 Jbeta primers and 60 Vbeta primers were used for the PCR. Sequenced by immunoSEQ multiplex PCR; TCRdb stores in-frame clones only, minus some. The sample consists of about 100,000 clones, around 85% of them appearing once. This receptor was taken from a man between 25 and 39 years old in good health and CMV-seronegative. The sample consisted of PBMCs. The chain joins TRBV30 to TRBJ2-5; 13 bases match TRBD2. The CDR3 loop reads CAWSLPLTSGGRETQYF. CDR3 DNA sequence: TGTGCCTGGAGCCTACCCTTGACTAGCGGGGGGCGGGAGACCCAGTACTTC.